The subject of this entry is one T cell receptor beta chain. Those enrolled in Seattle joined during active infection and were followed longitudinally afterward. V was clipped by 1 base and J by 5 bases; unmatched bases: 9. The V gene's germline CDR1 is LGHDT and CDR2 YNNKEL (reference sequence). CDR3 size: 16 residues. Original methodology: Amplified reference gene primers provided the basis for estimating nucleated cell counts. The repertoire was sequenced with immunoSEQ multiplex PCR; TCRdb's copy has only in-frame clones and lacks some. The DNA was the basis for D and trimming; V, J and clone size are from that table. The sample lists some 180,000 clones; 70% to 90% were seen once. The sample is drawn from a study of blood T cell repertoires in COVID-19. Study in general: Sites in the United States, Italy and Spain provided acute and convalescent COVID-19 samples. PBMCs, B-cell-depleted T cells, or T cells were the source of the cDNA or gDNA that made up the material.

V gene TRBV3-1 (or the pseudogene TRBV3-2) combines with J gene TRBJ2-5, with TRBD2 matching 8 bases. Sequencing was performed on peripheral blood. The sequence derives from a man in his forties or fifties with COVID-19, enrolled during active disease. Written as DNA, the CDR3 is TGTGCCAGCAGCCAAGGGGGCGGGAGGCCGGGGGAGACCCAGTACTTC. It specifies CASSQGGGRPGETQYF.